These T cell receptor beta chains were read from a single sample in a study of CD8 T cells in ankylosing spondylitis. TCRdb processed the 5' RACE reads anew with MiXCR; each CDR3 protein has one entry. The data hold some 840,000 distinct CDR3 sequences, with approximately 12% observed a single time. The specimen sequenced was blood, either unsorted or a sorted T cell fraction (not recorded which). These receptors all come from a male donor with ankylosing spondylitis. Each CDR3 is given with its conserved first and last residue. Fields, in order: V gene, D gene, clone size, J gene, CDR3 DNA, CDR3 protein. The D gene is left open where the match is weak. Clone size is shown for a subset of rows, as once, few, many or a class of expanded clone.

v_gene: TRBV7-2; d_gene: .; abundance: few; j_gene: TRBJ2-5; CDR3nt: TGTGCCAGCAGCTTAGGACGGGACACCCCCCCCGGCTTC; CDR3aa: CASSLGRDTPPGF
v_gene: TRBV5-1; d_gene: .; abundance: few; j_gene: TRBJ2-7; CDR3nt: TGCGCCAGCAGCTTTACGAGGTCACCCGAGCAGTACTTC; CDR3aa: CASSFTRSPEQYF
v_gene: TRBV5-1; d_gene: .; abundance: .; j_gene: TRBJ2-3; CDR3nt: TGCGCCAGCAAACCGACACCGCCAGATACGCAGTATTTT; CDR3aa: CASKPTPPDTQYF
v_gene: TRBV9; d_gene: TRBD2; abundance: .; j_gene: TRBJ2-1; CDR3nt: TGTGCCAGCAGCGACCCCCGACTAGCGGGAGTTGGTGAGCAGTTCTTC; CDR3aa: CASSDPRLAGVGEQFF
v_gene: TRBV5-6; d_gene: .; abundance: few; j_gene: TRBJ1-4; CDR3nt: TGTGCCAGCAGCGGGTTGGCAGGGATCGCAACTAATGAAAAACTGTTTTTT; CDR3aa: CASSGLAGIATNEKLFF
v_gene: TRBV2; d_gene: .; abundance: many; j_gene: TRBJ2-1; CDR3nt: TGTGCCAGCAGTGGATTGGGAAACAGACAGATCTCCTACAATGAGCAGTTCTTC; CDR3aa: CASSGLGNRQISYNEQFF
v_gene: TRBV6-1; d_gene: .; abundance: .; j_gene: TRBJ2-1; CDR3nt: TGTGCCAGCACCCCCAGGTCGGGTTGGTCCTACAATGAGCAGTTCTTC; CDR3aa: CASTPRSGWSYNEQFF
v_gene: TRBV20-1; d_gene: TRBD2; abundance: many; j_gene: TRBJ2-5; CDR3nt: TGCAGTGTGACGGCGGGAGGCTGGGGAAGAGAGACCCAGTACTTC; CDR3aa: CSVTAGGWGRETQYF
v_gene: TRBV29-1; d_gene: TRBD1; abundance: .; j_gene: TRBJ1-6; CDR3nt: TGCAGCGTTGCCTTTGGACAGGGTGATAATTCACCCCTCCACTTT; CDR3aa: CSVAFGQGDNSPLHF
v_gene: TRBV20-1; d_gene: TRBD1; abundance: once; j_gene: TRBJ1-1; CDR3nt: TGCAGTGCTAGATCCCCGGCCGGACAGGGGATCACCGAAGCTTTCTTT; CDR3aa: CSARSPAGQGITEAFF
v_gene: TRBV6-5; d_gene: TRBD2; abundance: .; j_gene: TRBJ2-7; CDR3nt: TGTGCCAGCAGTTACTCGAATAGCGGGAGATACGAGCAGTACTTC; CDR3aa: CASSYSNSGRYEQYF
v_gene: TRBV12-3/TRBV12-4; d_gene: .; abundance: few; j_gene: TRBJ1-6; CDR3nt: TGTGCCAGCAGTCCACAATCGGGGGGCATATCACCCCTCCACTTT; CDR3aa: CASSPQSGGISPLHF